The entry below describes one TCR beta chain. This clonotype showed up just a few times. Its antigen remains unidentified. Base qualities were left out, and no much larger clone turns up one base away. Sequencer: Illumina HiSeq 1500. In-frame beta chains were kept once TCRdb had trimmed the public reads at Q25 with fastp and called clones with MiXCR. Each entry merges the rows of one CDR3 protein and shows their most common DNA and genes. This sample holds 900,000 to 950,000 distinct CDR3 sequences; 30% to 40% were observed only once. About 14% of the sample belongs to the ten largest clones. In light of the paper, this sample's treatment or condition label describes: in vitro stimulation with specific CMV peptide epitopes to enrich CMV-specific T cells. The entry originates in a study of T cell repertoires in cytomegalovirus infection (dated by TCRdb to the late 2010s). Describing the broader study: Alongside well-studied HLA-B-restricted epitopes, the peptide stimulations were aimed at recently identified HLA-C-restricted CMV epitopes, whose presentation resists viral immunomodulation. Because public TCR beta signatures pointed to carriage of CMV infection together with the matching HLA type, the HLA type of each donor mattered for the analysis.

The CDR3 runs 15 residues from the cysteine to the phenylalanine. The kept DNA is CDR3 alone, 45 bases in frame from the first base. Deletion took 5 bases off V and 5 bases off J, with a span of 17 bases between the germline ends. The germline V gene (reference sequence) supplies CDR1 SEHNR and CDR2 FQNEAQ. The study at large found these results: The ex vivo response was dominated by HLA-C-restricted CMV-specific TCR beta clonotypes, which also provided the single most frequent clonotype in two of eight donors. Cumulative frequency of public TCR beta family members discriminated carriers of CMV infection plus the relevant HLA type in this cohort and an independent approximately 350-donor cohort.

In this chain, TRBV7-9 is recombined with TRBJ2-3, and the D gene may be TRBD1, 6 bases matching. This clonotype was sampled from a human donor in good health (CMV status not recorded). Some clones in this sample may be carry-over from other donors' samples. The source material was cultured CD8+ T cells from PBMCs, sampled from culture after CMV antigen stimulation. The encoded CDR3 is CASSTPGFRGDTQYF. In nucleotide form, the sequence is TGTGCCAGCAGCACTCCAGGGTTCAGGGGAGATACGCAGTATTTT.